This TCR beta chain appears in the sequencing data of a study of blood T cell repertoires in COVID-19 (dated by TCRdb to 2018 to 2021). Study-wide context: Samples covering the acute and convalescent phases of COVID-19 were provided by collaborators in the United States, Italy and Spain. The material from the prospective study consisted of cDNA or gDNA derived from T cells, B-cell-depleted T cells, or PBMCs. The dataset comprised deeply sampled blood TCRbeta repertoires from subjects exposed to, actively infected with, or recovered from COVID-19. The repertoires were made available in a free public database intended to serve as a resource for research on the immune response to SARS-CoV-2. Samples were obtained from the ongoing ImmuneRACE study (first 160 participants) and from some 1,200 subjects provided by 6 global collaborators. Sample metadata almost always included a de-identified subject ID, COVID-19 status, age in years and sex. Where available, HLA class I and class II types were obtained from metadata supplied by the sample provider rather than from assay-based typing. What the work shows at the level of the full study, not this receptor alone: The quantity of clinical and demographic metadata differed by source and by participant and was supplied without curation.

The junction carries 20 bases between V and J, which are trimmed by 3 bases and 6 bases respectively. The germline V gene sets CDR1 to LGHNA and CDR2 to YNFKEQ. The CDR3, cysteine through phenylalanine, is 16 amino acids long. Only the CDR3 DNA is retained, 48 bases long and in frame from the first base. Participants in the prospective study were aged roughly 18 to 100 years, lived in 20 to 25 United States geographic areas, and enrolled through a virtual design. To assign participants to cohorts, the prospective study relied on clinical history that participants themselves reported in a screening survey and a study questionnaire. A participant counted as exposed if, within 2 weeks of entering the study, that participant had been in contact with someone who had a PCR-confirmed or clinician-diagnosed COVID-19 case. In the prospective study, mobile phlebotomists collected whole blood, serum and a nasopharyngeal or oropharyngeal swab from each participant. Additional blood draws and questionnaires over a 2-month period could optionally be provided by prospective study participants. Blood samples from the prospective study were shipped frozen or at room temperature prior to DNA extraction.

Note on this clone: There is no known antigen for this receptor. Base qualities are not provided; no much larger clone lies one nucleotide away.

The immunoSEQ Assay, a bias-controlled multiplex PCR, was used to amplify TCRbeta CDR3 regions from genomic DNA. The published analysis was carried out like this. The number of nucleated cells in each sample was estimated by amplification of reference gene primers within the assay. Sequence reads were collapsed and filtered to measure the absolute abundance of every unique TCRbeta CDR3 rearrangement. Productive Simpson clonality was computed per sample as the square root of Simpson's diversity index over productive rearrangements. Held by TCRdb, this immuneACCESS table contains in-frame sequences only and omits some clones. Under half of the omission traces to an unresolved V gene where checked; the cause of the rest is unknown. The V and J calls and clone size were taken over from that table, and D and trimming were inferred from the DNA. This sample comprises about 300,000 clones, roughly 86% of them detected only once. Less than 3% of the sample is held by the ten biggest clonotypes.

The chain uses TRBV4-2 and TRBJ1-2; TRBD1 is perhaps the D gene, given 6 matching bases. This TCR derives from a woman between 50 and 59 years old who had been exposed to COVID-19. Sequences were obtained from PBMCs or T cells enriched from blood (not recorded which). The CDR3 has the sequence CASSHHLQGAGNGYTF. DNA sequence: TGTGCCAGCAGCCACCACCTACAGGGAGCGGGGAATGGCTACACCTTC.